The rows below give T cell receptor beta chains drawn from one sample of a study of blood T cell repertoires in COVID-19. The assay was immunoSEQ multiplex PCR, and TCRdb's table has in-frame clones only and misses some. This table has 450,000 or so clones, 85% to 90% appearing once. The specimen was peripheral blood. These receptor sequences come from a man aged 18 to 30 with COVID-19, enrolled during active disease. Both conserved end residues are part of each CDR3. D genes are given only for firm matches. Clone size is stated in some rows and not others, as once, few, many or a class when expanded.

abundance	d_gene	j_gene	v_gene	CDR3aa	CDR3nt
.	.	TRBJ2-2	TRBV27	CASSLPAGELFF	TGTGCCAGCAGTTTGCCAGCCGGGGAGCTGTTTTTT
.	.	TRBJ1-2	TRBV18	CASSPAGEGYGYTF	TGTGCCAGCTCACCCGCGGGGGAGGGCTATGGCTACACCTTC
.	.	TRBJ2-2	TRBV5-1	CASSLAGGNTGELFF	TGCGCCAGCAGCTTGGCCGGCGGGAACACCGGGGAGCTGTTTTTT
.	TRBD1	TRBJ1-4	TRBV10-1	CASGQGDATNEKLFF	TGCGCCAGCGGGCAGGGGGATGCAACTAATGAAAAACTGTTTTTT
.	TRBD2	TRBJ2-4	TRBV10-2	CASSELRRGGPKNIQYF	TGCGCCAGCAGTGAGTTGAGGCGGGGGGGCCCCAAAAACATTCAGTACTTC
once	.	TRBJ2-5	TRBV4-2	CASSQGGAGAEETQYF	TGTGCCAGCAGCCAAGGGGGTGCTGGGGCCGAAGAGACCCAGTACTTC
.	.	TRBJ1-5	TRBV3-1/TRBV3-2	CASSQDLRINQPQHF	TGTGCCAGCAGCCAAGATTTGCGGATAAATCAGCCCCAGCATTTT
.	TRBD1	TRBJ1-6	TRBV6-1	CASSETGALYNSPLHF	TGTGCCAGCAGTGAGACAGGGGCTCTCTATAATTCACCCCTCCACTTT
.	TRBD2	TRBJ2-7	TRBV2	CASMRLAGDEQYF	TGTGCCAGCATGCGACTAGCGGGGGATGAGCAGTACTTC
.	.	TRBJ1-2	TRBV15	CATSFKGSGRNGYTF	TGTGCCACCAGCTTCAAAGGGTCAGGGAGGAATGGCTACACCTTC
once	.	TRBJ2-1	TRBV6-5	CASSSDRSSYNEQFF	TGTGCCAGCAGTTCCGACAGATCATCCTACAATGAGCAGTTCTTC
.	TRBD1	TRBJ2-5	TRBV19	CASSIQGGETQYF	TGTGCCAGTAGTATTCAAGGGGGCGAGACCCAGTACTTC
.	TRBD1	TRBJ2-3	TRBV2	CASSDPDRVSDTQYF	TGTGCCAGCAGTGATCCGGACAGGGTATCAGATACGCAGTATTTT
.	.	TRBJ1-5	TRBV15	CATPDSYSNQPQHF	TGTGCCACCCCCGACTCGTATAGCAATCAGCCCCAGCATTTT
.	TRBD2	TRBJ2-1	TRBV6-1	CASSDLAGTYNEQFF	TGTGCCAGCAGTGACCTAGCGGGGACTTACAATGAGCAGTTCTTC
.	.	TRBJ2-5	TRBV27	CASRTTASAETQYF	TGTGCCAGCAGGACCACTGCGAGCGCGGAGACCCAGTACTTC
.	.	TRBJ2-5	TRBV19	CASNMGLSQETQYF	TGTGCCAGTAATATGGGACTCAGCCAAGAGACCCAGTACTTC
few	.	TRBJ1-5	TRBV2	CASSAGQNNQPQHF	TGTGCCAGCAGCGCAGGACAGAACAATCAGCCCCAGCATTTT
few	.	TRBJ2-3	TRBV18	CASSTEVSTDTQYF	TGTGCCAGCTCAACCGAGGTCTCCACAGATACGCAGTATTTT
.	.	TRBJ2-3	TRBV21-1	CARTGLAGGPDTQYF	TGTGCCAGAACCGGACTAGCGGGGGGGCCAGATACGCAGTATTTT
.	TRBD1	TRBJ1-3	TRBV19	CASRRPGGSGNTIYF	TGTGCCAGTAGGAGACCAGGGGGCTCTGGAAACACCATATATTTT
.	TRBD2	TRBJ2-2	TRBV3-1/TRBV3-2	CASSQVGGGPGLAGTGELFF	TGTGCCAGCAGCCAAGTCGGGGGGGGCCCGGGACTAGCGGGAACCGGGGAGCTGTTTTTT
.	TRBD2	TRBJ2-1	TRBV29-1	CSVSLRLAGAGEQFF	TGCAGCGTCTCCTTGAGACTAGCGGGAGCCGGTGAGCAGTTCTTC